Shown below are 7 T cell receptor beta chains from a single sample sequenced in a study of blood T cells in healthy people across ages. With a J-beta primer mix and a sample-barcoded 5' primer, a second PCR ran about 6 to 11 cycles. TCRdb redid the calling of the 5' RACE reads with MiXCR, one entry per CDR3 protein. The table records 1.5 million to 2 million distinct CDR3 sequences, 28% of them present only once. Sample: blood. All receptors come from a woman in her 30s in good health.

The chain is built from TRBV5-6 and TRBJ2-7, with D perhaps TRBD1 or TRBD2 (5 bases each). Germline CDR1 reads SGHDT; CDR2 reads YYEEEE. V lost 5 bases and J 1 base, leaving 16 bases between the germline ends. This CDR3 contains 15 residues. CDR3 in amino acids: CASSISRDGSYEQYF. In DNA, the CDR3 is TGTGCCAGCAGTATATCCCGGGACGGTTCCTACGAGCAGTACTTC. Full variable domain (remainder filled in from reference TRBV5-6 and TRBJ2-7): DAGVTQSPTHLIKTRGQQVTLRCSPKSGHDTVSWYQQALGQGPQFIFQYYEEEERQRGNFPDRFSGHQFPNYSSELNVNALLLGDSALYLCASSISRDGSYEQYFGPGTRLTVT.

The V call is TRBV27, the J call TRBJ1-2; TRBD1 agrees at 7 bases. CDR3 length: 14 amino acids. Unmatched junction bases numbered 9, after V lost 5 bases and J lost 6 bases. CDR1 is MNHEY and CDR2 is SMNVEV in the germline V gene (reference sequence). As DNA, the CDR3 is TGTGCCAGCAGTGATACAGGGGCTGAGGATGGCTACACCTTC. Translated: CASSDTGAEDGYTF.

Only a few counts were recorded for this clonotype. CDR3 sequence: CASSYVSGSGEQFF. The CDR3 DNA is TGTGCCAGCAGTTATGTTAGCGGGTCGGGTGAGCAGTTCTTC. The chain employs TRBV5-4 and TRBJ2-1, with TRBD2 matching over 7 bases. This CDR3 has 14 residues. Germline CDR1 reads SGHNT; CDR2 reads YYREEE (reference sequence). V was pared by 5 bases and J by 9 bases, with 11 bases of the junction left unmatched.

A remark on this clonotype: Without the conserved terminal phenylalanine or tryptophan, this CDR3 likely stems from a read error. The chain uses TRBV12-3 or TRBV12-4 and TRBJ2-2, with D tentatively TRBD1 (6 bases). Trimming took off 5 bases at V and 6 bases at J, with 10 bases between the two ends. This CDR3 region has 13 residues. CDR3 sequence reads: CASSPRGAGELFL. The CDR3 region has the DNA TGTGCCAGCAGTCCCAGGGGAGCCGGGGAGCTGTTTTTG.

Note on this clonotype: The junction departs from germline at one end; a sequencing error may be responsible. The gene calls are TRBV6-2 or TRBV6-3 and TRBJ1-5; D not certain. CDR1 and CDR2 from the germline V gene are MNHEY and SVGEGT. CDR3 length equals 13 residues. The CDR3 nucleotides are TGTGCCAGCAGTTACTTTAGCGATCAGCCCCAGCATTTT. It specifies CASSYFSDQPQHF.

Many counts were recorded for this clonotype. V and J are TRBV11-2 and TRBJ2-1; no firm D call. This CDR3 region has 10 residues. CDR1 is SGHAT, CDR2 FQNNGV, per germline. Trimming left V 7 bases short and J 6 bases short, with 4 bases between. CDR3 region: CASMSNEQFF. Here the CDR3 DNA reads TGTGCCAGCATGAGCAATGAGCAGTTCTTC. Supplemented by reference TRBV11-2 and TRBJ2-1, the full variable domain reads EAGVAQSPRYKIIEKRQSVAFWCNPISGHATLYWYQQILGQGPKLLIQFQNNGVVDDSQLPKDRFSAERLKGVDSTLKIQPAKLEDSAVYLCASMSNEQFFGPGTRLTVL.

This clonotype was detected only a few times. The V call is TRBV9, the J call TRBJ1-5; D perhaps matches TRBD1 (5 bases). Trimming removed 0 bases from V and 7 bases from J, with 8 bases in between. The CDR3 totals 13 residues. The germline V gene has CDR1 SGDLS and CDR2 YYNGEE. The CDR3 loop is CASSVEGEQPQHF. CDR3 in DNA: TGTGCCAGCAGCGTAGAAGGGGAACAGCCCCAGCATTTT.